Below, one T cell receptor beta chain is given with its context. What it recognizes is unknown. Profiling relied on immunoSEQ multiplex PCR, and the TCRdb table lists in-frame clones only, not all of them. Of 81,000 or so clones in the sample, 90% to 95% are singletons; the top ten hold around 1.4%. In germline, CDR1 is SGHRS, CDR2 YFSETQ. The J segment lost 2 bases and the V segment lost 4 bases, leaving 8 bases of the junction unmatched. The CDR3 is 17 residues long. Mixed chimerism was transient after nonmyeloablative marrow transplants from related graft donors. Unstimulated regulatory T cells (CD4+CD25+CD127-), CD4+CD25- non-regulatory cells, CD4 and CD8 cells were FACS-sorted from thawed PBMCs. This sample is part of a study of Tregs in tolerant kidney transplant recipients. Study-wide results and caveats: No direct test of biological reproducibility was done here.

Sequences were derived from CD4+ T cells from blood (PBMCs), sampled 24 months after the transplant. This receptor was taken from a human patient who received a combined kidney and bone marrow transplant. The graft donor may account for some of the T cells. The V and J genes are TRBV5-1 and TRBJ2-3, with 12 bases that match TRBD2. The CDR3 region has the DNA TGCGCCAGCAGCACCGGGACTAGCGGGCACTCCACAGATACGCAGTATTTT. As protein: CASSTGTSGHSTDTQYF.